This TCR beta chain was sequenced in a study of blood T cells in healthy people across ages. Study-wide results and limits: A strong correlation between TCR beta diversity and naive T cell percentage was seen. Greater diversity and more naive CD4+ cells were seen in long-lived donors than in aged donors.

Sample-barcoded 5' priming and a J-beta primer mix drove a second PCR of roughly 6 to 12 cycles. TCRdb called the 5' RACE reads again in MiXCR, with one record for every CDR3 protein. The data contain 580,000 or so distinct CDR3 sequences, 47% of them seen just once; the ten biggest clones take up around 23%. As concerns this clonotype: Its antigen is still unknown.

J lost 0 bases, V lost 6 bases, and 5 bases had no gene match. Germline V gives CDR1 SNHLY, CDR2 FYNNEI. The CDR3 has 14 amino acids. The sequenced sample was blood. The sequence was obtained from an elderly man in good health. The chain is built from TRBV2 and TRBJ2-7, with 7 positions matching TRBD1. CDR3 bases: TGTGCCAGCAGAAGACAGGGAAGCTCCTACGAGCAGTACTTC. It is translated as CASRRQGSSYEQYF.